This TCR beta chain was identified in a study of blood T cell repertoires in COVID-19. Study summary: The cDNA or gDNA used as material had been derived from T cells, B-cell-depleted T cells, or PBMCs.

Cohort 3 recovery required two negative PCRs, clearance, or symptom resolution. V shed 5 bases, J shed 6 bases, and the junction held 9 bases outside the gene matches. Germline lookup yields CDR1 SEHNR and CDR2 FQNEAQ (reference sequence). The CDR3 length is 16 residues. Assay: immunoSEQ multiplex PCR; the TCRdb copy retains only in-frame clones and omits some. The repertoire holds 250,000 or so clones, with around 82% as singletons. The chain employs TRBV7-9 and TRBJ2-1, with 11 nucleotides matching TRBD2. Material: PBMCs or T cells enriched from blood (not recorded which). The source of this sequence is a man in his forties or fifties who had recovered from COVID-19. The CDR3 is CASSHQLAGASNEQFF. In DNA form, the CDR3 reads TGTGCCAGCAGCCACCAACTAGCGGGAGCCTCCAATGAGCAGTTCTTC.